A single sample is the source of the 28 T cell receptor beta chains below, sequenced in a study of cytomegalovirus exposure and HLA in healthy donors. PCR primers comprised 60 Vbeta and 13 Jbeta primers. Data came from immunoSEQ multiplex PCR; TCRdb stores just in-frame clones and leaves some out. The data contain about 130,000 clones, roughly 72% of them singletons. The sample was PBMCs. These TCRs come from a man between 40 and 49 years old in good health and CMV-seropositive.

This chain links TRBV4-1 with TRBJ1-4, with D perhaps TRBD1 (6 bases). Per the germline V gene, CDR1 is MGHRA and CDR2 is YSYEKL. The CDR3 loop spans 16 amino acids. Deletions cut 1 base from V and 4 bases from J, with 13 bases between. The CDR3, as DNA: TGCGCCAGCAGCCAAGCTGGGCGACAGGATAATGAAAAACTGTTTTTT. Its translation is CASSQAGRQDNEKLFF.

The chain has TRBV7-9 and TRBJ2-3; D unresolved. Germline CDR1 and CDR2: SEHNR and FQNEAQ (reference sequence). The CDR3 is 14 residues long. V dropped 5 bases and J dropped 3 bases, with 12 bases sitting between them. The CDR3 bases are TGTGCCAGCAGCCCATCGAGCGCGACAGATACGCAGTATTTT. Its protein product is CASSPSSATDTQYF. Full variable domain (remainder filled in from reference TRBV7-9 and TRBJ2-3): DTGVSQNPRHKITKRGQNVTFRCDPISEHNRLYWYRQTLGQGPEFLTYFQNEAQLEKSRLLSDRFSAERPKGSFSTLEIQRTEQGDSAMYLCASSPSSATDTQYFGPGTRLTVL.

The chain links TRBV2 to TRBJ1-2; tentative D call: TRBD1 (5 bases). V was trimmed by 7 bases and J by 8 bases, leaving 17 bases between them. CDR3 length: 13 residues. The germline V gene encodes CDR1 SNHLY and CDR2 FYNNEI. The CDR3 region has the DNA TGTGCCAGCACCGTTTTGGGGGGTAAAGGCTACACCTTC. This translates into CASTVLGGKGYTF.

The chain joins TRBV19 to TRBJ1-1; D perhaps matches TRBD1 (6 bases). The V end was cut by 5 bases, the J end by 0 bases, with 13 bases between. The CDR3 sequence is 15 residues long. Per germline, CDR1 LNHDA and CDR2 SQIVND (reference sequence). The chain's CDR3 is CASSVGQRMNTEAFF. CDR3 in DNA: TGTGCCAGTAGTGTCGGACAGAGAATGAACACTGAAGCTTTCTTT.

In this sample, this clone turned up once. The chain combines TRBV29-1 with TRBJ2-2; 14 bases are a match to TRBD2. V was pared by 6 bases and J by 8 bases, with 14 bases of the junction left unmatched. The CDR3 sequence is 17 residues long. Germline CDR1 is SQVTM and CDR2 is ANQGSEA. The CDR3 reads CSVVPSGLAGVSGELFF. CDR3 DNA sequence: TGCAGCGTGGTGCCCTCGGGACTAGCGGGAGTATCGGGGGAGCTGTTTTTT.

This clone has a handful of counts. The chain has TRBV6-1 and TRBJ2-7, with 11 bases aligning to TRBD2. From germline, CDR1 is MNHNS and CDR2 SASEGT. Losses at the gene ends were 0 bases for V and 4 bases for J; bases not matched to a gene: 2. The length of the CDR3 is 15 residues. CDR3 DNA sequence: TGTGCCAGCAGTGAAGCTAGCGGGGGGGTATACGAGCAGTACTTC. This sequence encodes CASSEASGGVYEQYF.

The rearrangement links TRBV6-4 to TRBJ2-3; 8 bases are a match to TRBD1. Trimming removed 0 bases from V and 2 bases from J; junction bases left unmatched: 1. Germline V gene lookup returns CDR1 MRHNA and CDR2 SNTAGT. The CDR3 has 15 residues. CDR3 nucleotide sequence: TGTGCCAGCAGTGACTCGACAGGGGCCACAGATACGCAGTATTTT. This translates into CASSDSTGATDTQYF.

The V call is TRBV6-5, the J call TRBJ2-5; D unclear. Trimming took 0 bases from V and 5 from J, leaving 10 bases between them. The CDR3 runs to 14 residues. Germline CDR1 reads MNHEY; CDR2 reads SVGAGI. For the CDR3, the DNA is TGTGCCAGCAGTTACTCGATGACCAGGGAGACCCAGTACTTC. It specifies CASSYSMTRETQYF.

The chain is built from TRBV29-1 and TRBJ2-3; maybe TRBD1 (6 bases). The CDR3 has 14 residues. The germline gives CDR1 SQVTM, CDR2 ANQGSEA. V was clipped by 1 base and J by 0 bases, with 8 bases between them. CDR3 region: CSVEGTVSTDTQYF. CDR3 DNA: TGCAGCGTTGAAGGGACAGTTAGCACAGATACGCAGTATTTT.

This clone is a singleton in its sample. The V and J genes are TRBV9 and TRBJ2-1; 8 bases agree with TRBD1. The CDR3 consists of 14 residues. J lost 6 bases, V lost 1 base, and 3 bases had no gene match. CDR1 is SGDLS and CDR2 is YYNGEE in the germline V gene. The CDR3 here is CASSVYDRGNEQFF. In DNA form, the CDR3 reads TGTGCCAGCAGCGTATACGACAGGGGCAATGAGCAGTTCTTC. The whole variable domain, remainder taken from reference TRBV9 and TRBJ2-1, is DSGVTQTPKHLITATGQRVTLRCSPRSGDLSVYWYQQSLDQGLQFLIQYYNGEERAKGNILERFSAQQFPDLHSELNLSSLELGDSALYFCASSVYDRGNEQFFGPGTRLTVL.

The gene calls are TRBV27 and TRBJ1-2; no clear D gene. CDR1 and CDR2 (germline): MNHEY, SMNVEV (reference sequence). With 3 bases removed from V and 7 bases from J, the gap between germline ends came to 21 bases. The CDR3 is made up of 16 amino acids. CDR3 region: CASSLREAPLGGGYTF. DNA of the CDR3: TGTGCCAGCAGTTTGAGGGAGGCTCCGCTCGGTGGTGGCTACACCTTC.

The chain employs TRBV11-2 and TRBJ1-4; 7 nucleotides match TRBD1. The CDR3 sequence is 12 residues long. V was clipped by 5 bases and J by 8 bases; unmatched bases: 2. Germline assignment: CDR1 SGHAT and CDR2 FQNNGV. The CDR3: CASSRGQEKLFF. Written as DNA, the CDR3 is TGTGCCAGCAGCCGGGGACAGGAAAAACTGTTTTTT.

The chain is built from TRBV18 and TRBJ2-7, with TRBD2 as a possible D gene (6 bases). Trimming took off 6 bases at V and 6 bases at J, with 15 bases between the two ends. The CDR3 runs to 13 residues. Germline-derived CDR1 and CDR2 are KGHSH and LQKENI. CDR3 coding DNA: TGTGCCAGCTCCACTAGGGAGGAAGGCGAGCAGTACTTC. This encodes CASSTREEGEQYF. Supplemented by reference TRBV18 and TRBJ2-7, the full variable domain reads NAGVMQNPRHLVRRRGQEARLRCSPMKGHSHVYWYRQLPEEGLKFMVYLQKENIIDESGMPKERFSAEFPKEGPSILRIQQVVRGDSAAYFCASSTREEGEQYFGPGTRLTVT.

V usage is TRBV5-1 and J usage is TRBJ2-1; 7 nucleotides align to TRBD1. This CDR3 region has 14 residues. With 1 base clipped from V and 5 bases from J, the junction kept 3 bases outside the gene matches. Per the germline V gene, CDR1 is SGHRS and CDR2 is YFSETQ. CDR3 sequence reads: CASSLRQGHNEQFF. In DNA, the CDR3 is TGCGCCAGCAGCTTGAGACAGGGTCACAATGAGCAGTTCTTC.

Only a few counts were recorded for this clone. The chain joins TRBV11-2 to TRBJ1-2; 8 positions match TRBD1. Germline CDR1 is SGHAT and CDR2 is FQNNGV. With 3 bases clipped from V and 4 bases from J, the junction kept 10 bases outside the gene matches. The CDR3 length is 16 residues. The CDR3 bases are TGTGCCAGCAGCTTGGCCCAGGGGGCGCGGAGCTATGGCTACACCTTC. It is translated as CASSLAQGARSYGYTF.

The chain links TRBV6-6 to TRBJ2-6; 7 bases map to TRBD1. Trimming removed 4 bases from V and 0 bases from J; junction bases left unmatched: 3. Per the germline V gene, CDR1 is MNHNY and CDR2 is SVGAGI (reference sequence). The CDR3 has 16 amino acids. The CDR3 is CASSWTGSSGANVLTF. The CDR3 DNA reads TGTGCCAGCAGTTGGACAGGTTCCTCTGGGGCCAACGTCCTGACTTTC.

This chain joins TRBV7-9 and TRBJ2-2, with 8 bases identical to TRBD1. There are 18 residues in the CDR3. After removal of 3 bases from V and 4 bases from J, the junction contained 13 bases not matched to a gene. Germline V gene lookup returns CDR1 SEHNR and CDR2 FQNEAQ (reference sequence). As DNA, the CDR3 is TGTGCCAGCAGCTTGGGGGCCCCGGGACAGGCGGGCACCGGGGAGCTGTTTTTT. Encoded protein: CASSLGAPGQAGTGELFF.

The chain uses TRBV6-4 and TRBJ1-2; no clear D. V was clipped by 4 bases and J by 5 bases, with 11 bases between them. The CDR3 is made up of 13 amino acids. Germline CDR1 and CDR2: MRHNA and SNTAGT. The CDR3 is CASSGSDLYGYTF. For the CDR3, the DNA is TGTGCCAGCAGTGGGAGCGACCTTTATGGCTACACCTTC.

The rearrangement links TRBV5-1 to TRBJ2-7, with 10 bases that match TRBD1. The CDR3 length is 15 residues. The germline gives CDR1 SGHRS, CDR2 YFSETQ. V lost 6 bases, J lost 5 bases, and 11 bases stayed unmatched. CDR3 nucleotides: TGCGCCAGCAACCCGGGGGGACAGGGGTCCCACGAGCAGTACTTC. As protein: CASNPGGQGSHEQYF.

The rearrangement uses TRBV5-4 and TRBJ2-5, with 10 bases identical to TRBD1. Trimming removed 1 base from V and 3 bases from J; junction bases left unmatched: 3. The germline gives CDR1 SGHNT, CDR2 YYREEE (reference sequence). The CDR3 loop spans 15 amino acids. CDR3 sequence reads: CASSLMGQGKETQYF. The DNA of the CDR3 is TGTGCCAGCAGCTTGATGGGACAGGGGAAAGAGACCCAGTACTTC.

The V and J genes are TRBV9 and TRBJ2-7; D may be TRBD1 (6 bases). The CDR3 extends over 14 amino acids. V lost 4 bases to trimming and J lost 2 bases, with 13 bases between them. Germline lookup yields CDR1 SGDLS and CDR2 YYNGEE. For the CDR3, the DNA is TGTGCCAGCAGCCCGGGCAGGGGCACCTACGAGCAGTACTTC. It encodes CASSPGRGTYEQYF.

This chain connects TRBV30 to TRBJ2-1; TRBD1 agrees at 8 bases. The germline gives CDR1 GTSNPN, CDR2 SVGIG (reference sequence). The CDR3 covers 15 residues. V was pared by 5 bases and J by 0 bases, with 6 bases of the junction left unmatched. The CDR3 spells CAWGQGTISYNEQFF. CDR3 nucleotide sequence: TGTGCCTGGGGACAGGGAACTATCTCCTACAATGAGCAGTTCTTC.

The CDR3 DNA is TGTGCCAGCAGTTTCTGGCCGAGCAGGGGGCAGGAGACCCAGTACTTC. This codes for CASSFWPSRGQETQYF. The V and J genes are TRBV27 and TRBJ2-5; TRBD1 aligns across 8 bases. V shed 3 bases and J 5 bases; nucleotides not matched to a gene: 11. Germline V CDR1 and CDR2: MNHEY, SMNVEV (reference sequence). This CDR3 has 16 amino acids.

This rearrangement joins TRBV27 to TRBJ2-1; the match to TRBD2 covers 8 bases. CDR1 MNHEY and CDR2 SMNVEV come from the germline V gene (reference sequence). J was trimmed by 0 bases and V by 5 bases; bases with no gene match: 9. The CDR3 length is 17 residues. Here the CDR3 reads CASSIQTSAGSYNEQFF. The CDR3 nucleotides are TGTGCCAGCAGTATTCAGACTAGCGCAGGCTCCTACAATGAGCAGTTCTTC.

This chain joins TRBV11-2 and TRBJ2-2; 7 bases match TRBD2. V shed 4 bases, J shed 3 bases, and the junction held 5 bases outside the gene matches. The CDR3 spans 15 residues. Germline V lookup: CDR1 SGHAT, CDR2 FQNNGV. CDR3 in amino acids: CASSWGGSDTGELFF. DNA for the CDR3: TGTGCCAGCAGCTGGGGGGGTTCGGACACCGGGGAGCTGTTTTTT.

The sample holds one count of this clone. V usage is TRBV6-1 and J usage is TRBJ1-1; 7 bases match TRBD1. Germline V gives CDR1 MNHNS, CDR2 SASEGT. This CDR3 is built from 14 residues. Losses at the gene ends were 5 bases for V and 0 bases for J; bases not matched to a gene: 3. CDR3 DNA: TGTGCCAGCAGTTGGGGACAGTTGAACACTGAAGCTTTCTTT. It codes for CASSWGQLNTEAFF.

This clone was seen only a few times. The V gene is TRBV18, the J gene TRBJ2-3; 7 positions match TRBD1. Trimming took 6 bases from V and 4 from J; bases not matched to a gene: 10. The CDR3 consists of 15 residues. Germline lookup yields CDR1 KGHSH and CDR2 LQKENI. CDR3 sequence: CASSGRQGESDTQYF. The DNA for the CDR3 is TGTGCCAGCTCGGGACGACAGGGAGAGTCAGATACGCAGTATTTT. The complete variable domain, with remaining parts taken from reference TRBV18 and TRBJ2-3, reads NAGVMQNPRHLVRRRGQEARLRCSPMKGHSHVYWYRQLPEEGLKFMVYLQKENIIDESGMPKERFSAEFPKEGPSILRIQQVVRGDSAAYFCASSGRQGESDTQYFGPGTRLTVL.

This chain links TRBV5-4 with TRBJ1-1; 8 bases map to TRBD1. V lost 7 bases and J lost 4; bases outside the gene matches: 9. Per the germline V gene, CDR1 is SGHNT and CDR2 is YYREEE (reference sequence). The CDR3 runs 14 residues. CDR3 amino acids: CASQNTGGSTEAFF. In DNA, the CDR3 is TGTGCCAGCCAAAACACAGGGGGAAGCACTGAAGCTTTCTTT.